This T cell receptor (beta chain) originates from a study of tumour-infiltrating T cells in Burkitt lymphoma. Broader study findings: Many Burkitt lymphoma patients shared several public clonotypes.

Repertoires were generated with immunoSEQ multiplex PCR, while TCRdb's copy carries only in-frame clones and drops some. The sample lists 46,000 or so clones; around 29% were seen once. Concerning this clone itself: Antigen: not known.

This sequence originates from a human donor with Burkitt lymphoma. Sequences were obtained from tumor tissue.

CDR3 nucleotide sequence: TGCGCCAGCAGCGGAGGACTAGCGGGGGGCAGCCAAGAGACCCAGTACTTC. Its translation: CASSGGLAGGSQETQYF. The chain carries TRBV5-1 and TRBJ2-5, with TRBD2 matching 14 bases. The germline gives CDR1 SGHRS, CDR2 YFSETQ. The CDR3 runs 17 residues. With V trimmed by 4 bases and J by 1 base, 6 bases remained unmatched. Complete variable domain (other parts from reference TRBV5-1 and TRBJ2-5): KAGVTQTPRYLIKTRGQQVTLSCSPISGHRSVSWYQQTPGQGLQFLFEYFSETQRNKGNFPGRFSGRQFSNSRSEMNVSTLELGDSALYLCASSGGLAGGSQETQYFGPGTRLLVL.